These T cell receptor beta chains were read from a single sample in a study of T cell repertoires in cytomegalovirus infection. From the reads, TCRdb called clonotypes with MiXCR, one entry per CDR3 protein. The sample comprises some 180,000 distinct CDR3 sequences, approximately 19% of which are singletons, and about 2.9% rests with the top ten. Sequencing input: PBMCs. The origin of the receptors is a human donor in good health (CMV status not recorded). Some clones in this sample may be carry-over from other donors' samples. The CDR3 runs from the conserved cysteine through the conserved F or W. A D gene is named only where the DNA matches it firmly. The size of a clone is reported for some rows only, either as once, few or many, or as a class for expanded clones.

clone size | J gene | CDR3 length | D gene | V gene | CDR3 DNA | CDR3 protein
NA | TRBJ2-1 | 16 | TRBD2 | TRBV5-1 | TGCGCCAGCAGCTTGGTTTTACTAGCGGGAGCAGATGAGCAGTTCTTC | CASSLVLLAGADEQFF
medium-sized | TRBJ2-1 | 16 | TRBD1 | TRBV7-8 | TGTGCCAGCAGCCCTCCTGAGGGACAGGGCTACAATGAGCAGTTCTTC | CASSPPEGQGYNEQFF
many | TRBJ2-3 | 13 | NA | TRBV7-2 | TGTGCCAGCAGCCTTCAGGGGTCAGATACGCAGTATTTT | CASSLQGSDTQYF
NA | TRBJ2-5 | 14 | TRBD1 | TRBV20-1 | TGCAGTGCTAGAGAAGGGACAGGACAAGAGACCCAGTACTTC | CSAREGTGQETQYF
NA | TRBJ2-4 | 15 | NA | TRBV5-3 | TGTGCCAGCACCGCTACAGGGACGCGGGGAAACATTCAGTACTTC | CASTATGTRGNIQYF
NA | TRBJ2-7 | 17 | TRBD2 | TRBV2 | TGTGCCAGCAGTGTACCTAGCGGGGGGGATACCCCCTACGAGCAGTACTTC | CASSVPSGGDTPYEQYF
few | TRBJ2-1 | 16 | NA | TRBV24-1 | TGTGCCACCAGTGAGGCAGCGGGTTTATCCTACAATGAGCAGTTCTTC | CATSEAAGLSYNEQFF
many | TRBJ1-6 | 16 | NA | TRBV7-9 | TGTGCCAGCAGCCCCTTCCCCACAGGGCTTAATTCACCCCTCCACTTT | CASSPFPTGLNSPLHF
NA | TRBJ1-2 | 13 | NA | TRBV19 | TGTGCCAGTCGACTTCTAGGTGACTATGGCTACACCTTC | CASRLLGDYGYTF
NA | TRBJ2-1 | 16 | NA | TRBV7-2 | TGTGCCAGCAGCTTATCCCCAACAGGGACCTACAATGAGCAGTTCTTC | CASSLSPTGTYNEQFF
NA | TRBJ1-1 | 13 | NA | TRBV6-1 | TGTGCCAGCACCCCTGCGCTTCGTGATCGGGCTTTCTTT | CASTPALRDRAFF
NA | TRBJ2-3 | 15 | NA | TRBV7-9 | TGTGCCAGCAGCTCCCAGAATGATAGCACAGATACGCAGTATTTT | CASSSQNDSTDTQYF
NA | TRBJ2-7 | 12 | NA | TRBV10-3 | TGTGCCATCAGGACGGCGGCCTACGAGCAGTACTTC | CAIRTAAYEQYF
NA | TRBJ1-2 | 16 | NA | TRBV6-6 | TGTGCCAACAGTCCGATGCGAGGGGGGGCCAACTATGGCTACACCTTC | CANSPMRGGANYGYTF
many | TRBJ2-3 | 15 | NA | TRBV7-2 | TGTGCCAGCAGCTTACAGGTCGGGAGTGCAGATACGCAGTATTTT | CASSLQVGSADTQYF
many | TRBJ1-1 | 17 | TRBD1 | TRBV7-2 | TGTGCCAGCAGCTTGAACAAAGCCGGGACAGGGTTCACTGAAGCTTTCTTT | CASSLNKAGTGFTEAFF
NA | TRBJ1-2 | 15 | NA | TRBV12-3/TRBV12-4 | TGTGCCAGCAGACCCGAACTGGCTGGCAACTATGGCTACACCTTC | CASRPELAGNYGYTF
many | TRBJ1-5 | 15 | TRBD1 | TRBV20-1 | TGCAGTGCTAGAGGAGGCGAGGGGGCCGGTCAGCCCCAGCATTTT | CSARGGEGAGQPQHF
NA | TRBJ1-1 | 12 | NA | TRBV7-9 | TGTGCCAGCAGCTTATTTTCCACTGAAGCTTTCTTT | CASSLFSTEAFF
many | TRBJ1-1 | 12 | NA | TRBV6-5 | TGTGCCAGCAGTAACCTGAACACTGAAGCTTTCTTT | CASSNLNTEAFF
few | TRBJ1-3 | 18 | NA | TRBV6-1 | TGTGCCAGCAGTGAAGCTAAAGAGGCCAGAGACGATGAAAACACCATATATTTT | CASSEAKEARDDENTIYF
few | TRBJ2-2 | 14 | NA | TRBV29-1 | TGCAGCGTTGCTACCTTCACAAGGGCCGGGGAGCTGTTTTTT | CSVATFTRAGELFF
few | TRBJ1-6 | 15 | NA | TRBV2 | TGTGCCAGCAGAACAGAATTCTCCTATAATTCACCCCTCCACTTT | CASRTEFSYNSPLHF
NA | TRBJ2-2 | 15 | NA | TRBV19 | TGTGCCAGTAGTCAGGGACGTAAGAACACCGGGGAGCTGTTTTTT | CASSQGRKNTGELFF
NA | TRBJ2-4 | 15 | NA | TRBV11-2 | TGTGCCAGCAGCTTAGACGGGGAAACCAAAAACATTCAGTACTTC | CASSLDGETKNIQYF
NA | TRBJ2-4 | 15 | NA | TRBV28 | TGTGCCAGCAGTTTTCCATCCACGGGCAAAAACATTCAGTACTTC | CASSFPSTGKNIQYF
NA | TRBJ2-1 | 13 | NA | TRBV19 | TGTGCCAGTAGGGGCGAGGTGTACAATGAGCAGTTCTTC | CASRGEVYNEQFF
few | TRBJ2-7 | 13 | NA | TRBV6-1 | TGTGCCAGCAGCCTTTCCATGATAAGCGAGCAGTACTTC | CASSLSMISEQYF
many | TRBJ2-7 | 14 | NA | TRBV7-2 | TGTGCCAGCAGCTTACGGGTAGGGGAGTACGAGCAGTACTTC | CASSLRVGEYEQYF
many | TRBJ1-1 | 15 | NA | TRBV6-5 | TGTGCCAGCAGGGTCCAAGGGGCTTTGAACACTGAAGCTTTCTTT | CASRVQGALNTEAFF
NA | TRBJ2-2 | 13 | NA | TRBV29-1 | TGCAGCGGGGGGACACGGAACACCGGGGAGCTGTTTTTT | CSGGTRNTGELFF
NA | TRBJ1-1 | 15 | TRBD1 | TRBV20-1 | TGCAGTGCTAGAGCATCCGGGACAGGGGCGACTGAAGCTTTCTTT | CSARASGTGATEAFF
few | TRBJ1-1 | 15 | NA | TRBV4-2 | TGTGCCAGCAGCCAAGACCGCAGGGAGAACACTGAAGCTTTCTTT | CASSQDRRENTEAFF
NA | TRBJ2-3 | 18 | TRBD2 | TRBV29-1 | TGCAGCGTGGATAGCGGGAGGGCTGCGCCAGCTAGCACAGATACGCAGTATTTT | CSVDSGRAAPASTDTQYF
NA | TRBJ1-1 | 14 | TRBD1 | TRBV7-8 | TGTGCCAGCAGCTTCCGGGACAGTACGAATGAAGCTTTCTTT | CASSFRDSTNEAFF
NA | TRBJ2-7 | 14 | NA | TRBV7-2 | TGTGCCAGCAGTCAAATGGGGAACTCCTACGAGCAGTACTTC | CASSQMGNSYEQYF
many | TRBJ1-1 | 14 | NA | TRBV7-8 | TGTGCCAGCAGCGCGTCAAACCTGAACACTGAAGCTTTCTTT | CASSASNLNTEAFF
once | TRBJ2-1 | 15 | TRBD2 | TRBV20-1 | TGCAGTGCTGGAAAAAGGGGACTAGGCGGGGATGAGCAGTTCTTC | CSAGKRGLGGDEQFF
many | TRBJ1-1 | 13 | NA | TRBV7-3 | TGTGCCAGCAGCCCTCAGATAGGCACTGAAGCTTTCTTT | CASSPQIGTEAFF
many | TRBJ2-2 | 13 | NA | TRBV29-1 | TGCAGCTTCTCGGACGGGTACACCGGGGAGCTGTTTTTT | CSFSDGYTGELFF
many | TRBJ1-1 | 13 | TRBD1 | TRBV18 | TGTGCCAGCTCCGGGACAGAGAACACTGAAGCTTTCTTT | CASSGTENTEAFF